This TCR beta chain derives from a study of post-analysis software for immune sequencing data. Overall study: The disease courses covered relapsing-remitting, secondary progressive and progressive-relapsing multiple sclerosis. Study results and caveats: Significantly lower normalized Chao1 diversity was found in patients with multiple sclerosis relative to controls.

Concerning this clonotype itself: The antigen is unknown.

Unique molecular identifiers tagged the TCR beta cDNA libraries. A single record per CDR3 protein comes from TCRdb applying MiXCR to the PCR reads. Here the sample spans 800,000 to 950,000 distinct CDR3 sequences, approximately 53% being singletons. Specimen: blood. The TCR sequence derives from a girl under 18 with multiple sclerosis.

The CDR3 protein is CSVVAYGSSGYTF. CDR3 DNA sequence: TGCAGCGTTGTGGCCTATGGGAGCTCTGGCTACACCTTC. The chain couples TRBV29-1 to TRBJ1-2; D call uncertain. Trimming left V 4 bases short and J 7 bases short, with 16 bases between. The length of the CDR3 is 13 residues. Germline lookup yields CDR1 SQVTM and CDR2 ANQGSEA.